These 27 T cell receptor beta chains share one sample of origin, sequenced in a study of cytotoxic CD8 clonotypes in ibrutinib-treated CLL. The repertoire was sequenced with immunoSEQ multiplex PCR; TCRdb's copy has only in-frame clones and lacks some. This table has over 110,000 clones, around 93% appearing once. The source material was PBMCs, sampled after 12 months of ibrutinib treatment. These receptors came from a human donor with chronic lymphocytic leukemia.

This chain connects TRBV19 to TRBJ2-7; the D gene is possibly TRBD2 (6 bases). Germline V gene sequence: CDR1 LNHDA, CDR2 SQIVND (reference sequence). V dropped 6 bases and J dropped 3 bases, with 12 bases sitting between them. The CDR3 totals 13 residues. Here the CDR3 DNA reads TGTGCCAGTAGGCCGGGACTTAACTACGAGCAGTACTTC. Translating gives CASRPGLNYEQYF.

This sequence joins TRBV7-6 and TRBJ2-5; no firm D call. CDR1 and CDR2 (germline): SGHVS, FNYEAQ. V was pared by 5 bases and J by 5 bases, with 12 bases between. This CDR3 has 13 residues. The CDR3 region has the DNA TGTGCCAGCAGCCCGACAAGGTTGGAGACCCAGTACTTC. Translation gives CASSPTRLETQYF.

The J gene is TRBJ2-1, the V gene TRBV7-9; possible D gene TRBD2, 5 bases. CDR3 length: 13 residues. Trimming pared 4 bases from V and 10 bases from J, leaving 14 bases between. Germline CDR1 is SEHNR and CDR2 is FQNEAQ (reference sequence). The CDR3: CASSSTTRGEQFF. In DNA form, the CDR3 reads TGTGCCAGCAGCTCAACTACCCGCGGGGAGCAGTTCTTC.

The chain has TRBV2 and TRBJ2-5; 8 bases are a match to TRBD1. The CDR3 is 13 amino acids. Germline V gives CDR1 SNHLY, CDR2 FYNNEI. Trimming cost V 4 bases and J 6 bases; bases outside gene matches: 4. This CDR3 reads CASSGGQAKTQYF. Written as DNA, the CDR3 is TGTGCCAGCAGTGGGGGACAGGCAAAGACCCAGTACTTC.

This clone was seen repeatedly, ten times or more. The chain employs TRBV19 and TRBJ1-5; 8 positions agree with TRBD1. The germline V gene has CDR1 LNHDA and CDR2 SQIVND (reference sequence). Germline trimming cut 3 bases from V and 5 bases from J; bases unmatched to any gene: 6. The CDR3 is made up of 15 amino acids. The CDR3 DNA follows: TGTGCCAGTAGTATTTCGGCCAGGGGGCATCAGCCCCAGCATTTT. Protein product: CASSISARGHQPQHF.

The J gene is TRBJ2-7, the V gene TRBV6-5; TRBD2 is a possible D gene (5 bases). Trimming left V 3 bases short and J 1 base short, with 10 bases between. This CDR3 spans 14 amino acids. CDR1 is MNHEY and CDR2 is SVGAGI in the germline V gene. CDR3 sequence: CASSYGEGSYEQYF. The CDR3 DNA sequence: TGTGCCAGCAGTTATGGAGAGGGTTCCTACGAGCAGTACTTC.

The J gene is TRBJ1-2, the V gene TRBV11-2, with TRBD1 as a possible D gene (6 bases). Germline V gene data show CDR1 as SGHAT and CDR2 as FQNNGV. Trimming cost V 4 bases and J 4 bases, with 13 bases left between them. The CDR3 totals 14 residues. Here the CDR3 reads CASSSLKGGYGYTF. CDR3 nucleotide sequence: TGTGCCAGCAGCTCCCTCAAAGGGGGCTATGGCTACACCTTC.

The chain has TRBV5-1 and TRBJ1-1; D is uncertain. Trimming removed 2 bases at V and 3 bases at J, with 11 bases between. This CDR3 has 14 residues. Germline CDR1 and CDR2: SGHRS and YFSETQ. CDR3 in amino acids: CASSFGTSDTEAFF. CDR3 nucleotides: TGCGCCAGCAGCTTCGGTACGAGTGACACTGAAGCTTTCTTT.

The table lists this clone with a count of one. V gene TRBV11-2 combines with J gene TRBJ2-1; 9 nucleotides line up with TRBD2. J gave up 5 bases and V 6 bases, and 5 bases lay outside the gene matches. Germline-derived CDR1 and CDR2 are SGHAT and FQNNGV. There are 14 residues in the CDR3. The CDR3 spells CASRAVAGDNEQFF. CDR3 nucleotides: TGTGCCAGCAGGGCGGTAGCGGGGGACAATGAGCAGTTCTTC.

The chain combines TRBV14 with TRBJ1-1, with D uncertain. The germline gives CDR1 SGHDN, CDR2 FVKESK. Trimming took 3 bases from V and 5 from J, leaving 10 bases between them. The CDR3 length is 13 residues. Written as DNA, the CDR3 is TGTGCCAGCAGCCAGCTAGGGTTAACTGAAGCTTTCTTT. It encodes CASSQLGLTEAFF. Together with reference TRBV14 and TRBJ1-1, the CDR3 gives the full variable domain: EAGVTQFPSHSVIEKGQTVTLRCDPISGHDNLYWYRRVMGKEIKFLLHFVKESKQDESGMPNNRFLAERTGGTYSTLKVQPAELEDSGVYFCASSQLGLTEAFFGQGTRLTVV.

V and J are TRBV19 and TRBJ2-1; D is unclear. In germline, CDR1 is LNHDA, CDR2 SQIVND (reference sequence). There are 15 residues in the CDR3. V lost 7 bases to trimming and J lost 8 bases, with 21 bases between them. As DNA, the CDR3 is TGTGCCAGTACCCTCCTGGGTCCTAGTGGGGATGAGCAGTTCTTC. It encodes CASTLLGPSGDEQFF.

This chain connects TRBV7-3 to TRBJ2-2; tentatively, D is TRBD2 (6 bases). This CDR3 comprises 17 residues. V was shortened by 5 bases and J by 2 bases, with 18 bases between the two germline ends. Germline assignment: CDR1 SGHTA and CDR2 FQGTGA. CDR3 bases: TGTGCCAGCAGCAAGGACCGGGACTCCAGAAACACCGGGGAGCTGTTTTTT. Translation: CASSKDRDSRNTGELFF.

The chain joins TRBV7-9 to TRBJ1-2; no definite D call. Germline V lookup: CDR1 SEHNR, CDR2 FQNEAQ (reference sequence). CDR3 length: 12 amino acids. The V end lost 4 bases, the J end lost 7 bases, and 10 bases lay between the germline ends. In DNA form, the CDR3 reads TGTGCCAGCAGCTCCGTGACAAGTGGCTACACCTTC. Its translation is CASSSVTSGYTF.

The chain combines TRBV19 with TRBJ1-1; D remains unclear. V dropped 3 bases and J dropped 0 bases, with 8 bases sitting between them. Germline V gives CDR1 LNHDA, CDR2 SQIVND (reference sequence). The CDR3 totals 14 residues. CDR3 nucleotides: TGTGCCAGTAGTATCCCAGCCCTGAACACTGAAGCTTTCTTT. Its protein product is CASSIPALNTEAFF.

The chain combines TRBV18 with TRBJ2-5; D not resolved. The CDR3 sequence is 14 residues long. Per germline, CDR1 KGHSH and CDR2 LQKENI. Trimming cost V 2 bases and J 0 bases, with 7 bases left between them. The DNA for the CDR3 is TGTGCCAGCTCACCAGGGGAAAACCAAGAGACCCAGTACTTC. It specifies CASSPGENQETQYF.

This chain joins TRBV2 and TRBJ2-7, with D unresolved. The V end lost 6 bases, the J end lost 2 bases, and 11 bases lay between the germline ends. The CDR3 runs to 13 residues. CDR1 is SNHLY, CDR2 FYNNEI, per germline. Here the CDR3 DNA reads TGTGCCAGCAGCCGCACAGTGACCTACGAGCAGTACTTC. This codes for CASSRTVTYEQYF.

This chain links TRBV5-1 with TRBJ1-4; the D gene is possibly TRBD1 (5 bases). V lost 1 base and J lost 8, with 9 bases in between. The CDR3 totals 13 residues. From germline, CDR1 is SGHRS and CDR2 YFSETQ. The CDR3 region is CASSLRQQEKLFF. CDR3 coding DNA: TGCGCCAGCAGCTTGAGACAGCAGGAAAAACTGTTTTTT.

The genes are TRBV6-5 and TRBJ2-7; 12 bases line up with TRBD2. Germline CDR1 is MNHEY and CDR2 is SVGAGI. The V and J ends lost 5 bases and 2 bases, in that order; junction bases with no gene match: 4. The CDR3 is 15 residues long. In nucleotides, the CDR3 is TGTGCCAGCAGTCCTAGGACTAGCGGGGCCTACGAGCAGTACTTC. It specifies CASSPRTSGAYEQYF.

Here the CDR3 reads CASSQGGTEAFF. CDR3 sequence (DNA): TGCGCCAGCAGCCAGGGGGGCACTGAAGCTTTCTTT. The chain has TRBV5-1 and TRBJ1-1; 7 nucleotides line up with TRBD1. Trimming removed 4 bases from V and 4 bases from J; junction bases left unmatched: 1. This CDR3 region has 12 residues. Germline CDR1 SGHRS, CDR2 YFSETQ.

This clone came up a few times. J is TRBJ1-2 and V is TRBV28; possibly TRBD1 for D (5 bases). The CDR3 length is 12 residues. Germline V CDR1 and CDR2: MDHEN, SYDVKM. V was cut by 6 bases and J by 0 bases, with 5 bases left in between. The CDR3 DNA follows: TGTGCCAGCAGACAGGCTAACTATGGCTACACCTTC. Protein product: CASRQANYGYTF.

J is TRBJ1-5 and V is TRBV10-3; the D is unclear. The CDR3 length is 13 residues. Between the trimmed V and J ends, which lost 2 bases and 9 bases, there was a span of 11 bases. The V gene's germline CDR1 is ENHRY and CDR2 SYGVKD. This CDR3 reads CAISEDNSRPQHF. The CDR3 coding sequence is TGTGCCATCAGTGAGGATAACAGCCGGCCCCAGCATTTT.

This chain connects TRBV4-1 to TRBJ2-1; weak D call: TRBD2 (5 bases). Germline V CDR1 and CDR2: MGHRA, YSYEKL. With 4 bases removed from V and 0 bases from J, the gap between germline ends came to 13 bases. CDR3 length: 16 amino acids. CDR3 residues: CASSPSEAVSYNEQFF. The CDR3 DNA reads TGCGCCAGCAGCCCTTCGGAGGCGGTCTCCTACAATGAGCAGTTCTTC.

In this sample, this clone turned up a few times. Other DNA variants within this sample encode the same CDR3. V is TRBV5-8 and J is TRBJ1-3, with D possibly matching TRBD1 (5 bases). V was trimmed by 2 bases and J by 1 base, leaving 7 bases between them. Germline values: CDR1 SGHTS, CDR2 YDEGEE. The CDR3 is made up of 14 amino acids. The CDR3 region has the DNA TGTGCCAGCAGCTTCCAGGGTTCTGGAAACACCATATATTTT. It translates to CASSFQGSGNTIYF.

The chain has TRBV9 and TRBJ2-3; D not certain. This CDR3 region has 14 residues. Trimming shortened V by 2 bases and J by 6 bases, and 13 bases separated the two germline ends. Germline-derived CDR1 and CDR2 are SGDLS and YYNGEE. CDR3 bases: TGTGCCAGCAGCGTCGACTGGGATGTGGATACGCAGTATTTT. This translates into CASSVDWDVDTQYF. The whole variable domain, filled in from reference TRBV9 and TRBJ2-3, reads DSGVTQTPKHLITATGQRVTLRCSPRSGDLSVYWYQQSLDQGLQFLIQYYNGEERAKGNILERFSAQQFPDLHSELNLSSLELGDSALYFCASSVDWDVDTQYFGPGTRLTVL.

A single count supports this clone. CDR3 in amino acids: CASSLQWTAGGEQYF. The DNA for the CDR3 is TGTGCCAGCAGTTTACAATGGACGGCCGGGGGCGAGCAGTACTTC. V gene TRBV27 combines with J gene TRBJ2-7; maybe TRBD2 (6 bases). From germline, CDR1 is MNHEY and CDR2 SMNVEV (reference sequence). V was shortened by 2 bases and J by 6 bases, with 17 bases between the two germline ends. The CDR3 runs to 15 residues.

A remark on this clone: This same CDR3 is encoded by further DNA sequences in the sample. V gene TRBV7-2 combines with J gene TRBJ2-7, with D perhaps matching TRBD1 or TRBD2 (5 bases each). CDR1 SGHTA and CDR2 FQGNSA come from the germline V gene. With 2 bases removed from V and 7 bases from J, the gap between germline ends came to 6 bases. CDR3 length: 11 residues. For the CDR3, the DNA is TGTGCCAGCAGCTTATGGGGGGAGCAGTACTTC. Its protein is CASSLWGEQYF.

DNA for the CDR3: TGCAGCGGAAGCGGAGATAACCAAGAGACCCAGTACTTC. This sequence encodes CSGSGDNQETQYF. The J gene is TRBJ2-5, the V gene TRBV29-1, with D tentatively TRBD2 (5 bases). Trimming stripped 7 bases from V and 0 bases from J, with 12 bases between. Germline CDR1 SQVTM, CDR2 ANQGSEA. The CDR3 is made up of 13 amino acids.